These 32 T cell receptor beta chains share one sample of origin, sequenced in a study of T cell responses to AZD1222 COVID-19 vaccine. TCRdb's copy holds only in-frame clones and misses some; the assay was immunoSEQ multiplex PCR. The sample shows approximately 89,000 clones, around nine tenths of them seen only once. This specimen consisted of peripheral blood, obtained on day 0 of MenACWY control vaccination. Every receptor here comes from an adult in good health.

This clone was counted a single time. V is TRBV6-5 and J is TRBJ1-1; perhaps TRBD1 as D (5 bases). The CDR3 covers 15 residues. V lost 5 bases, J lost 8 bases, and 21 bases lay in between. CDR1 and CDR2 from the germline V gene are MNHEY and SVGAGI. CDR3 protein: CASSPPGGATPEAFF. Written as DNA, the CDR3 is TGTGCCAGCAGTCCACCGGGCGGGGCGACTCCCGAAGCTTTCTTT.

The chain employs TRBV7-9 and TRBJ2-7; D remains ambiguous. Germline CDR1 reads SEHNR; CDR2 reads FQNEAQ (reference sequence). The V gene lost 6 bases and the J gene lost 5 bases, with 14 bases spanning the gap. The CDR3 has 13 residues. The CDR3 loop reads CASRPDSSHEQYF. CDR3 coding DNA: TGTGCCAGCAGACCTGACTCATCTCACGAGCAGTACTTC.

The chain combines TRBV5-4 with TRBJ2-1, with D possibly matching TRBD2 (5 bases). V was shortened by 3 bases and J by 4 bases, with 8 bases between the two germline ends. Germline CDR1 and CDR2: SGHNT and YYREEE (reference sequence). The CDR3 is 13 amino acids. CDR3 nucleotides: TGTGCCAGCAGCTCGGACTCGTACAATGAGCAGTTCTTC. This translates into CASSSDSYNEQFF.

The chain uses TRBV25-1 and TRBJ1-1; D not resolved. Germline CDR1 MGHDK, CDR2 SYGVNS. V was pared by 8 bases and J by 1 base, with 5 bases between. The CDR3 has 11 residues. The CDR3 DNA reads as TGTGCCAGCGAAGAGAACACTGAAGCTTTCTTT. Residues: CASEENTEAFF. The entire variable domain, with the rest obtained from reference TRBV25-1 and TRBJ1-1, is as follows: EADIYQTPRYLVIGTGKKITLECSQTMGHDKMYWYQQDPGMELHLIHYSYGVNSTEKGDLSSESTVSRIRTEHFPLTLESARPSHTSQYLCASEENTEAFFGQGTRLTVV.

The chain has TRBV3-1 (or the pseudogene TRBV3-2) and TRBJ2-3, with D unresolved. The V end was cut by 8 bases, the J end by 3 bases, with 6 bases between. CDR1 LGHDT and CDR2 YNNKEL come from the germline V gene (reference sequence). The CDR3 contains 11 residues. The CDR3 DNA sequence: TGTGCCAGCCAAGGGACAGATACGCAGTATTTT. Translated, it gives CASQGTDTQYF.

This clone was counted once. One end of the junction fails to match germline, which may point to a read error. This sequence joins TRBV15 and TRBJ2-7; D not resolved. Germline CDR1 and CDR2: LNHNV and YYDKDF (reference sequence). CDR3 size: 13 residues. The CDR3 DNA reads TGTGCCACCAGCGGAGACATCTCCTACGAGCAGTACTTC. This sequence encodes CATSGDISYEQYF.

This sequence joins TRBV11-2 and TRBJ1-5; no clear D gene. Germline CDR1 and CDR2: SGHAT and FQNNGV. The length of the CDR3 is 14 residues. Trimming took off 1 base at V and 0 bases at J, with 4 bases between the two ends. CDR3 sequence (DNA): TGTGCCAGCAGCTTAGTTGATAGCAATCAGCCCCAGCATTTT. Translating it yields CASSLVDSNQPQHF.

The J gene is TRBJ2-7, the V gene TRBV18; 13 bases are a match to TRBD2. The CDR3 extends over 18 amino acids. V lost 0 bases, J lost 4 bases, and 9 bases stayed unmatched. Germline lookup yields CDR1 KGHSH and CDR2 LQKENI. The CDR3 is CASSPPPWTSGSLYEQYF. CDR3 coding DNA: TGTGCCAGCTCACCACCCCCTTGGACTAGCGGGAGTCTTTACGAGCAGTACTTC.

The chain couples TRBV5-1 to TRBJ1-1; no clear D. CDR3 length: 13 residues. The germline gives CDR1 SGHRS, CDR2 YFSETQ. Trimming cost V 4 bases and J 3 bases, with 10 bases left between them. DNA of the CDR3: TGCGCCAGCAGCCTGGAGGTCCACACTGAAGCTTTCTTT. Its protein product is CASSLEVHTEAFF.

The chain is built from TRBV13 and TRBJ2-3; 10 nucleotides agree with TRBD2. The germline V gene encodes CDR1 PRHDT and CDR2 FYEKMQ (reference sequence). V was clipped by 3 bases and J by 1 base; unmatched bases: 4. The CDR3 contains 16 residues. The CDR3 loop is CASSLSLAGGTDTQYF. As DNA, the CDR3 is TGTGCCAGCAGCTTGAGCCTAGCGGGAGGCACAGATACGCAGTATTTT.

This chain uses TRBV18 with TRBJ1-2, with D possibly being TRBD1 (6 bases). The CDR3 has 13 amino acids. V was trimmed by 6 bases and J by 7 bases, leaving 15 bases between them. The V gene's germline CDR1 is KGHSH and CDR2 LQKENI. This chain's CDR3 is CASSPQGLGGYTF. The CDR3 DNA sequence: TGTGCCAGCTCGCCCCAGGGGCTGGGTGGCTACACCTTC.

V is TRBV4-3 and J is TRBJ1-4, with D hard to call. This CDR3 is 14 amino acids long. The V end was cut by 4 bases, the J end by 0 bases, with 6 bases between. The V gene's germline CDR1 is LGHNA and CDR2 YSLEER. CDR3 DNA sequence: TGCGCCAGCAGCCTGGAGGCAACTAATGAAAAACTGTTTTTT. Amino acid sequence: CASSLEATNEKLFF.

The rearrangement joins TRBV5-1 to TRBJ2-5; 10 nucleotides align to TRBD1. The J segment lost 1 base and the V segment lost 9 bases, leaving 9 bases of the junction unmatched. Germline CDR1 SGHRS, CDR2 YFSETQ. This CDR3 region has 15 residues. The CDR3 protein is CATSGTGVPQETQYF. CDR3 nucleotide sequence: TGCGCCACCTCCGGGACAGGGGTCCCCCAAGAGACCCAGTACTTC.

The rearrangement links TRBV6-5 to TRBJ2-7, with a possible D match to TRBD1 (6 bases). The length of the CDR3 is 15 residues. Between the trimmed V and J ends, which lost 6 bases and 2 bases, there was a span of 17 bases. CDR1 and CDR2 from the germline V gene are MNHEY and SVGAGI. CDR3 bases: TGTGCCAGCAGCCCACAGTATCAGGGGCCCTACGAGCAGTACTTC. Translation: CASSPQYQGPYEQYF.

The chain's CDR3 is CASSLAGSGETDTQYF. In nucleotides, the CDR3 is TGTGCCAGCAGCTTGGCGGGTAGCGGGGAGACAGATACGCAGTATTTT. This chain connects TRBV5-4 to TRBJ2-3, with 8 bases fitting TRBD2. CDR1 and CDR2 from the germline V gene are SGHNT and YYREEE (reference sequence). The CDR3 has 16 residues. V was pared by 0 bases and J by 3 bases, with 6 bases of the junction left unmatched.

The chain is built from TRBV5-1 and TRBJ1-1, with D uncertain. Trimming left V 0 bases short and J 7 bases short, with 13 bases between. CDR1 SGHRS and CDR2 YFSETQ come from the germline V gene. The CDR3 is 14 amino acids. CDR3 sequence: CASSLVPGLGEAFF. CDR3 DNA: TGCGCCAGCAGCTTGGTGCCCGGCCTCGGTGAAGCTTTCTTT.

This clone was seen more than once but under ten times. The chain uses TRBV5-4 and TRBJ1-1, with D unclear. The ends were cut back, 2 bases at V and 1 base at J, with 9 bases in the middle. This CDR3 is 14 amino acids long. Germline loops: CDR1 SGHNT, CDR2 YYREEE (reference sequence). The CDR3 is CASSFANGNTEAFF. The CDR3 DNA sequence: TGTGCCAGCAGCTTTGCGAACGGGAACACTGAAGCTTTCTTT.

As DNA, the CDR3 is TGTGCCAGCAGAAAAAACAGGGATAGGCACGAGCAGTACTTC. This codes for CASRKNRDRHEQYF. The chain carries TRBV6-6 and TRBJ2-7; a weak D match, TRBD1 (6 bases). This CDR3 spans 14 amino acids. The germline V gene encodes CDR1 MNHNY and CDR2 SVGAGI (reference sequence). V shed 6 bases and J shed 5 bases, with 17 bases lying between them.

The chain has TRBV11-2 and TRBJ1-3; perhaps TRBD1 as D (5 bases). Trimming removed 2 bases from V and 0 bases from J, with 11 bases in between. CDR3 length: 16 residues. The germline CDR1 and CDR2 sequences are SGHAT and FQNNGV. In nucleotides, the CDR3 is TGTGCCAGCAGCTTACGACAGTCAGGCTCTGGAAACACCATATATTTT. This codes for CASSLRQSGSGNTIYF.

The genes are TRBV27 and TRBJ2-1, with 7 bases matching TRBD2. V shed 5 bases, J shed 7 bases, and the junction held 14 bases outside the gene matches. The CDR3 sequence is 16 residues long. Germline V gene lookup returns CDR1 MNHEY and CDR2 SMNVEV (reference sequence). CDR3 amino acids: CASSPAQRGHKNEQFF. DNA for the CDR3: TGTGCCAGCAGTCCAGCCCAGCGGGGCCATAAAAATGAGCAGTTCTTC.

The chain uses TRBV7-2 and TRBJ2-5; TRBD2 matches 12 bases. Germline V gene data show CDR1 as SGHTA and CDR2 as FQGNSA. The V gene end was trimmed by 5 bases and the J gene end by 4 bases; junction bases not matched to a gene: 5. This CDR3 has 15 amino acids. The CDR3 is CASSAGLAGGETQYF. CDR3 nucleotide sequence: TGTGCCAGCAGCGCGGGACTAGCGGGCGGAGAGACCCAGTACTTC.

This chain joins TRBV28 and TRBJ2-7, with 8 nucleotides matching TRBD1. The CDR3 is made up of 15 amino acids. The V and J ends lost 3 bases and 1 base, in that order; junction bases with no gene match: 5. Germline lookup yields CDR1 MDHEN and CDR2 SYDVKM. CDR3 bases: TGTGCCAGCAGTTTGACAGGGGCCATATCCTACGAGCAGTACTTC. Translating gives CASSLTGAISYEQYF.

The V call is TRBV4-3, the J call TRBJ2-1; 15 nucleotides match TRBD2. In germline, CDR1 is LGHNA, CDR2 YSLEER. The V segment lost 5 bases and the J segment 10 bases; nucleotides outside the gene matches: 9. The CDR3 spans 16 residues. CDR3 DNA: TGCGCCAGCAGCTTTTACGGGACTAGCGGGAGGAGAGAGCAGTTCTTC. Residues: CASSFYGTSGRREQFF.

This chain links TRBV6-2 or TRBV6-3 with TRBJ2-1; D call uncertain. Trimming removed 5 bases from V and 1 base from J, with 6 bases in between. Germline loops: CDR1 MNHEY, CDR2 SVGEGT. This CDR3 has 13 amino acids. As DNA, the CDR3 is TGTGCCAGCAGTGTCGTATCCTACAATGAGCAGTTCTTC. Translated, it gives CASSVVSYNEQFF.

This sequence joins TRBV7-9 and TRBJ2-7; 8 nucleotides agree with TRBD1. J was trimmed by 7 bases and V by 3 bases; bases with no gene match: 8. Germline V CDR1 and CDR2: SEHNR, FQNEAQ (reference sequence). This CDR3 has 14 amino acids. The CDR3 protein is CASSFAGQGGEQYF. The CDR3 DNA reads TGTGCCAGCAGCTTCGCCGGACAGGGCGGAGAGCAGTACTTC.

The genes are TRBV19 and TRBJ1-1; unclear D gene. Germline values: CDR1 LNHDA, CDR2 SQIVND (reference sequence). This CDR3 has 13 residues. With 8 bases removed from V and 0 bases from J, the gap between germline ends came to 10 bases. CDR3 DNA sequence: TGTGCCAGTTCATTTAGCTTGAACACTGAAGCTTTCTTT. This sequence encodes CASSFSLNTEAFF.

The chain has TRBV6-4 and TRBJ2-5; D is unresolved. Trimming removed 0 bases at V and 1 base at J, with 15 bases between. This CDR3 is 17 amino acids long. The germline V gene has CDR1 MRHNA and CDR2 SNTAGT. The CDR3 DNA follows: TGTGCCAGCAGTGACTCGGGCCCCCTGCGGTTCCAAGAGACCCAGTACTTC. This sequence encodes CASSDSGPLRFQETQYF.

CDR3 loop: CASRDPRVNEQFF. DNA for the CDR3: TGTGCCAGCAGGGATCCCCGGGTGAATGAGCAGTTCTTC. The rearrangement links TRBV6-4 to TRBJ2-1; D remains unclear. The CDR3 spans 13 residues. V was shortened by 6 bases and J by 7 bases, with 13 bases between the two germline ends. Germline V CDR1 and CDR2: MRHNA, SNTAGT.

The genes are TRBV29-1 and TRBJ1-1; TRBD1 matches 10 bases. Germline assignment: CDR1 SQVTM and CDR2 ANQGSEA. Trimming took 6 bases from V and 4 from J; bases not matched to a gene: 8. This CDR3 comprises 14 residues. CDR3 sequence: CSVGADRGLTEAFF. The CDR3 DNA reads TGCAGCGTCGGAGCTGACAGGGGGCTCACTGAAGCTTTCTTT.

V and J are TRBV14 and TRBJ2-2, with 11 bases fitting TRBD2. Germline CDR1 and CDR2: SGHDN and FVKESK. The CDR3 is made up of 18 amino acids. The J segment lost 2 bases and the V segment lost 4 bases, leaving 9 bases of the junction unmatched. The DNA for the CDR3 is TGTGCCAGCAGCCCACGTAGGGGACTAGCGGCTAACACCGGGGAGCTGTTTTTT. Its protein is CASSPRRGLAANTGELFF.

The chain uses TRBV6-5 and TRBJ2-1; tentative D call: TRBD2 (6 bases). The V end was cut by 10 bases, the J end by 9 bases, with 19 bases between. The CDR3 extends over 13 amino acids. Germline loops: CDR1 MNHEY, CDR2 SVGAGI. In DNA, the CDR3 is TGTGCCACCAGCGGTCACGGGGGAGGTGAGCAGTTCTTC. This sequence encodes CATSGHGGGEQFF.

CDR3 bases: TGTGCCAGCAGCTTGGAGGGCGCCCCAAACACCATATATTTT. Translated, it gives CASSLEGAPNTIYF. The genes are TRBV5-4 and TRBJ1-3; D remains unclear. Per the germline V gene, CDR1 is SGHNT and CDR2 is YYREEE (reference sequence). There are 14 residues in the CDR3. Trimming stripped 0 bases from V and 6 bases from J, with 10 bases between.